This TCR beta chain was identified in a study of T cells after yellow fever vaccination. On the study more broadly: Each low-cell-number fraction was prepared by means of SMART-Seq v4 Ultra Low Input. Study-wide results and caveats: Weaker overall was a secondary response that nonetheless peaked faster, on day 5 versus 15.

This CDR3 spans 15 amino acids. Germline CDR1 and CDR2: MNHEY and SMNVEV (reference sequence). The V gene lost 3 bases and the J gene lost 2 bases, with 10 bases spanning the gap. A word on this clonotype: Its antigen is unidentified. A read error is possible here, since a much larger clone lies one base away.

TCRdb called the 5' RACE reads again in MiXCR, with one record for every CDR3 protein. The data contain 78,000 or so distinct CDR3 sequences, approximately 7.3% of them singletons. Sequencing used CD8+ T cells sorted from PBMCs, obtained 9 to 11 days after the first yellow fever vaccination. The chain joins TRBV27 to TRBJ2-2; D possibly uses TRBD1 or TRBD2 (5 bases each). This clonotype was obtained from a man aged 18 to 29 who received the YFV17D yellow fever vaccine. CDR3 amino acids: CASSFYGGNTGELFF. In nucleotides, the CDR3 is TGTGCCAGCAGTTTCTATGGGGGTAACACCGGGGAGCTGTTTTTT.